This passage covers 18 T cell receptor beta chains from one sample sequenced in a study of graft-versus-host responses after intestinal transplantation. Libraries were prepared by immunoSEQ multiplex PCR; TCRdb keeps only in-frame clonotypes and omits some of them. The table includes about 18,000 clones, around 90% detected once. The material sequenced was PBMCs, taken 350 to 400 days after transplant. These TCRs come from a human patient who received an intestinal transplant, so some T cells may come from the graft donor.

The chain couples TRBV6-4 to TRBJ2-1, with 7 bases aligning to TRBD2. V shed 2 bases and J 2 bases; nucleotides not matched to a gene: 3. The germline V gene has CDR1 MRHNA and CDR2 SNTAGT. The CDR3 is 15 residues long. CDR3 protein: CASSDGTSAYNEQFF. The CDR3, as DNA: TGTGCCAGCAGTGACGGTACTAGCGCCTACAATGAGCAGTTCTTC.

Comments on this clone: This same CDR3 is encoded by further DNA sequences in the sample. The J gene is TRBJ1-2, the V gene TRBV29-1; weak D call: TRBD1 (5 bases). Deletions cut 4 bases from V and 8 bases from J, with 11 bases between. CDR3 length: 11 amino acids. The germline gives CDR1 SQVTM, CDR2 ANQGSEA. CDR3 sequence reads: CSVGRGGGYTF. The CDR3 DNA follows: TGCAGCGTTGGCCGGGGCGGGGGCTACACCTTC.

The gene calls are TRBV14 and TRBJ2-1; weak D call: TRBD1 (5 bases). V was trimmed by 2 bases and J by 8 bases, leaving 7 bases between them. Germline V gene data show CDR1 as SGHDN and CDR2 as FVKESK. The CDR3 is 12 residues long. The CDR3 is CASSQQGDEQFF. DNA for the CDR3: TGTGCCAGCAGCCAACAGGGCGATGAGCAGTTCTTC.

Comment on this clone: Germline is not matched at one junction end, which may reflect a read error. The rearrangement uses TRBV15 and TRBJ2-2, with 16 nucleotides matching TRBD2. This CDR3 region has 23 residues. Germline V gives CDR1 LNHNV, CDR2 YYDKDF (reference sequence). This CDR3 is CATSRVPTGLAGGPSREHRGAVF. CDR3 DNA sequence: TGTGCCACCAGCAGAGTGCCTACGGGACTAGCGGGAGGGCCCTCTAGGGAACACCGGGGAGCTGTTTTT.

The V call is TRBV6-1, the J call TRBJ2-5; tentatively, D is TRBD1 (5 bases). The CDR3 has 17 residues. Trimming took off 2 bases at V and 4 bases at J, with 20 bases between the two ends. Germline V gene lookup returns CDR1 MNHNS and CDR2 SASEGT. In DNA form, the CDR3 reads TGTGCCAGCAGTGAAATCCTGGGGCGAGGAGTAGTAGAGACCCAGTACTTC. Residues: CASSEILGRGVVETQYF.

The J gene is TRBJ1-2, the V gene TRBV5-4; D remains unclear. V was trimmed by 5 bases and J by 3 bases, leaving 11 bases between them. This CDR3 region has 13 residues. Germline V gene data show CDR1 as SGHNT and CDR2 as YYREEE (reference sequence). The CDR3 region is CASSNQVYYGYTF. The DNA for the CDR3 is TGTGCCAGCAGTAATCAGGTGTACTATGGCTACACCTTC.

The V call is TRBV6-6, the J call TRBJ1-5; D not resolved. The CDR3 has 14 amino acids. V lost 6 bases, J lost 0 bases, and 9 bases lay in between. Germline lookup yields CDR1 MNHNY and CDR2 SVGAGI (reference sequence). The CDR3 sequence is CASSRSDSNQPQHF. CDR3 nucleotides: TGTGCCAGCAGCCGTAGCGATAGCAATCAGCCCCAGCATTTT.

The chain carries TRBV2 and TRBJ2-5; 7 positions match TRBD2. The trim removed 2 bases at V and 6 bases at J, leaving 15 bases unmatched. Germline loops: CDR1 SNHLY, CDR2 FYNNEI. This CDR3 comprises 17 residues. The CDR3 sequence is CASSESRGGPEMKTQYF. The CDR3 DNA follows: TGTGCCAGCAGTGAAAGTAGGGGAGGGCCCGAAATGAAGACCCAGTACTTC.

The CDR3 here is CASSQGRGGLTLAPLHF. The CDR3 bases are TGTGCCAGCAGCCAAGGTCGAGGGGGACTGACCTTAGCACCCCTCCACTTT. The rearrangement links TRBV14 to TRBJ1-6, with a possible D match to TRBD1 (6 bases). Per the germline V gene, CDR1 is SGHDN and CDR2 is FVKESK. The CDR3 spans 17 residues. V lost 1 base and J lost 11, with 21 bases in between.

The gene calls are TRBV9 and TRBJ2-3; 10 bases agree with TRBD2. This CDR3 contains 16 residues. After removal of 0 bases from V and 6 bases from J, the junction contained 7 bases not matched to a gene. Germline V gene lookup returns CDR1 SGDLS and CDR2 YYNGEE. The CDR3 region is CASSVVQREGLDTQYF. As DNA, the CDR3 is TGTGCCAGCAGCGTAGTCCAGCGGGAGGGCCTCGATACGCAGTATTTT.

This chain uses TRBV4-1 with TRBJ2-2, with D tentatively TRBD2 (5 bases). V gave up 2 bases and J gave up 4 bases, with 8 bases separating them. The CDR3 covers 14 residues. CDR1 and CDR2 from the germline V gene are MGHRA and YSYEKL. This CDR3 reads CASSQIAGTGELFF. CDR3 coding DNA: TGCGCCAGCAGCCAAATTGCGGGCACCGGGGAGCTGTTTTTT.

The sample holds one count of this clone. The rearrangement links TRBV10-3 to TRBJ1-2, with D possibly matching TRBD1 (6 bases). CDR3 length: 13 residues. The germline gives CDR1 ENHRY, CDR2 SYGVKD. The ends were cut back, 4 bases at V and 10 bases at J, with 16 bases in the middle. The CDR3 sequence is CAISVEGESTYTF. The CDR3 DNA reads as TGTGCCATCAGTGTCGAGGGGGAATCGACCTACACCTTC.

V gene TRBV7-3 combines with J gene TRBJ2-3; D is uncertain. Looked up from germline, CDR1 is SGHTA and CDR2 is FQGTGA. V lost 4 bases and J 4 bases, leaving 6 bases between the germline ends. This CDR3 has 12 amino acids. The CDR3 is CASSSRADTQYF. The CDR3 nucleotides are TGTGCCAGCAGCTCGCGAGCAGATACGCAGTATTTT. Full variable domain (missing parts from reference TRBV7-3 and TRBJ2-3): GAGVSQTPSNKVTEKGKYVELRCDPISGHTALYWYRQSLGQGPEFLIYFQGTGAADDSGLPNDRFFAVRPEGSVSTLKIQRTERGDSAVYLCASSSRADTQYFGPGTRLTVL.

The V and J genes are TRBV9 and TRBJ2-5, with a possible D match to TRBD2 (5 bases). V lost 0 bases, J lost 7 bases, and 25 bases lay in between. This CDR3 is built from 18 residues. Germline assignment: CDR1 SGDLS and CDR2 YYNGEE. In DNA form, the CDR3 reads TGTGCCAGCAGCGTAGGATATAAGGTCGGACGCGGTGAGGGGACCCAGTACTTC. Its translation: CASSVGYKVGRGEGTQYF.

The chain combines TRBV4-1 with TRBJ2-1; D tentatively reads TRBD1 or TRBD2 (5 bases each). CDR3 length: 12 residues. Between the trimmed V and J ends, which lost 1 base and 8 bases, there was a span of 6 bases. Germline CDR1 reads MGHRA; CDR2 reads YSYEKL. In DNA, the CDR3 is TGCGCCAGCAGCCAAGTGGGGGATGAGCAGTTCTTC. This sequence encodes CASSQVGDEQFF.

V and J are TRBV5-1 and TRBJ2-7; D call uncertain. CDR1 and CDR2 from the germline V gene are SGHRS and YFSETQ. The CDR3 spans 13 residues. The V gene lost 4 bases and the J gene lost 4 bases, with 12 bases spanning the gap. The CDR3 DNA follows: TGCGCCAGCAGCCCGGCCAACCAATACGAGCAGTACTTC. This translates into CASSPANQYEQYF.

The chain recombines TRBV6-4 with TRBJ2-1, with 11 bases that match TRBD2. The CDR3 contains 16 residues. With 3 bases clipped from V and 0 bases from J, the junction kept 1 base outside the gene matches. Germline V CDR1 and CDR2: MRHNA, SNTAGT. This CDR3 reads CASSETSGSSYNEQFF. The CDR3, as DNA: TGTGCCAGCAGTGAAACTAGCGGGAGCTCCTACAATGAGCAGTTCTTC.

The chain joins TRBV30 to TRBJ2-2; D remains unclear. The CDR3 is 13 amino acids. Germline V gene lookup returns CDR1 GTSNPN and CDR2 SVGIG (reference sequence). V shed 2 bases and J shed 2 bases, with 6 bases lying between them. In DNA form, the CDR3 reads TGTGCCTGGAGTCCATCTAACACCGGGGAGCTGTTTTTT. Protein product: CAWSPSNTGELFF.